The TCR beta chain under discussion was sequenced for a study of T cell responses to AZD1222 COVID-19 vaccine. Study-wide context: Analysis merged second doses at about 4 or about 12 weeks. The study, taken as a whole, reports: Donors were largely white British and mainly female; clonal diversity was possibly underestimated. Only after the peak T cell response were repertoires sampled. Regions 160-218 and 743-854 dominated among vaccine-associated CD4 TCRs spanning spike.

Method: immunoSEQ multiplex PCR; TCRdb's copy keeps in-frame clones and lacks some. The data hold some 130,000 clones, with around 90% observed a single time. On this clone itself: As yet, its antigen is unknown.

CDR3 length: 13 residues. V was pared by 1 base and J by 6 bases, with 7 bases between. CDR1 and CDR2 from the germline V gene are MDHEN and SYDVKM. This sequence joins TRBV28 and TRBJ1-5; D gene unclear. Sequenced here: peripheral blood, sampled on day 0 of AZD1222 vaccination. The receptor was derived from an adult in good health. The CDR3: CASSLLVGQPQHF. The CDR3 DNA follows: TGTGCCAGCAGTTTATTGGTGGGTCAGCCCCAGCATTTT.